These 32 T cell receptor beta chains were sequenced from one sample in a study of T cell changes during pregnancy in multiple sclerosis. Clones were sequenced by immunoSEQ multiplex PCR, and TCRdb holds only the in-frame ones, with some missing. The sample carries some 51,000 clones, 90% to 95% recorded once. Sequenced material: CD8+ T cells from peripheral blood mononuclear cells, taken in the first trimester of pregnancy. The receptors here all came from a female donor with multiple sclerosis, enrolled in a pregnancy study.

This clone was detected only a few times. The chain is built from TRBV27 and TRBJ2-7; perhaps TRBD2 as D (5 bases). Deletions cut 6 bases from V and 1 base from J, with 10 bases between. Germline V gene data show CDR1 as MNHEY and CDR2 as SMNVEV (reference sequence). The CDR3 sequence is 13 residues long. The CDR3 DNA follows: TGTGCCAGCAGACCCGAGGGTTCCTACGAGCAGTACTTC. It codes for CASRPEGSYEQYF.

CDR3 residues: CASSRPGTGDRGPYEQYF. Written as DNA, the CDR3 is TGTGCCAGCAGCCGTCCCGGGACAGGGGATCGGGGCCCCTACGAGCAGTACTTC. The rearrangement links TRBV7-9 to TRBJ2-7, with TRBD1 matching over 10 bases. The CDR3 length is 18 residues. CDR1 SEHNR and CDR2 FQNEAQ come from the germline V gene (reference sequence). V dropped 5 bases and J dropped 2; count of bases not matched to a gene: 15.

This clone has just one count. The genes are TRBV19 and TRBJ2-1; 10 nucleotides align to TRBD1. J was trimmed by 2 bases and V by 4 bases; bases with no gene match: 8. Germline V gene sequence: CDR1 LNHDA, CDR2 SQIVND (reference sequence). The CDR3 totals 17 residues. CDR3 sequence (DNA): TGTGCCAGTAGTACGGACTCCGGGACAGGGGCCTACAATGAGCAGTTCTTC. Its protein product is CASSTDSGTGAYNEQFF.

This chain links TRBV9 with TRBJ1-2; 9 nucleotides line up with TRBD1. There are 16 residues in the CDR3. With 0 bases clipped from V and 3 bases from J, the junction kept 6 bases outside the gene matches. CDR1 is SGDLS, CDR2 YYNGEE, per germline. The CDR3 sequence is CASSVDPRTGDYGYTF. CDR3 nucleotide sequence: TGTGCCAGCAGCGTAGACCCAAGGACAGGGGACTATGGCTACACCTTC. The whole variable domain, remainder taken from reference TRBV9 and TRBJ1-2, is DSGVTQTPKHLITATGQRVTLRCSPRSGDLSVYWYQQSLDQGLQFLIQYYNGEERAKGNILERFSAQQFPDLHSELNLSSLELGDSALYFCASSVDPRTGDYGYTFGSGTRLTVV.

J is TRBJ1-1 and V is TRBV7-3; 8 positions match TRBD1. The CDR3 contains 14 residues. In germline, CDR1 is SGHTA, CDR2 FQGTGA. After removal of 5 bases from V and 4 bases from J, the junction contained 6 bases not matched to a gene. As DNA, the CDR3 is TGTGCCAGCAGCCCGGACAGGGCGGCCACTGAAGCTTTCTTT. It is translated as CASSPDRAATEAFF.

In its sample, this clone was seen once. The rearrangement joins TRBV6-1 to TRBJ2-1, with D tentatively TRBD2 (6 bases). In germline, CDR1 is MNHNS, CDR2 SASEGT. The CDR3 consists of 17 residues. Trimming left V 6 bases short and J 6 bases short, with 24 bases between. CDR3 sequence reads: CASRETGSGFYVNEQFF. CDR3 DNA sequence: TGTGCCAGCAGGGAAACTGGGAGCGGGTTTTATGTCAATGAGCAGTTCTTC.

This clone is a singleton in its sample. The V gene is TRBV19, the J gene TRBJ1-4; 7 bases match TRBD1. Germline V lookup: CDR1 LNHDA, CDR2 SQIVND (reference sequence). V was clipped by 3 bases and J by 3 bases; unmatched bases: 4. The length of the CDR3 is 15 residues. In nucleotides, the CDR3 is TGTGCCAGTAGTATGTTCCAGGGGGCTAATGAAAAACTGTTTTTT. Translating gives CASSMFQGANEKLFF.

The chain carries TRBV9 and TRBJ1-2; D possibly corresponds to TRBD1 (6 bases). The CDR3 runs 12 residues. V was clipped by 0 bases and J by 7 bases, with 7 bases between them. Per germline, CDR1 SGDLS and CDR2 YYNGEE. The CDR3: CASSVGGGGYTF. The CDR3 DNA sequence: TGTGCCAGCAGCGTAGGAGGGGGTGGCTACACCTTC.

Remarks on this clone: The sample carries other DNA sequences with the same CDR3. The chain links TRBV9 to TRBJ2-5; possible D gene TRBD2, 5 bases. The CDR3 covers 14 residues. Germline assignment: CDR1 SGDLS and CDR2 YYNGEE. Trimming stripped 0 bases from V and 2 bases from J, with 8 bases between. The CDR3, as DNA: TGTGCCAGCAGCGTAGTAGGCGGGCAAGAGACCCAGTACTTC. Protein product: CASSVVGGQETQYF.

The genes are TRBV12-2 and TRBJ1-5. TRBV12-2 is shown as a pseudogene. The CDR3 is made up of 15 amino acids. The CDR3 here is CASRLAGGGVQPQHF. CDR3 in DNA: TGTGCAAGTCGCTTAGCTGGGGGAGGGGTTCAGCCCCAGCATTTT.

DNA of the CDR3: TGTGCCAGCAGCTCTATGCGAGAGGGCCCGAGCTCCTACAATGAGCAGTTCTTC. Translating it yields CASSSMREGPSSYNEQFF. The gene calls are TRBV9 and TRBJ2-1; maybe TRBD2 (5 bases). V lost 4 bases and J 0 bases, leaving 20 bases between the germline ends. Germline V gene data show CDR1 as SGDLS and CDR2 as YYNGEE. The CDR3 totals 18 residues.

The chain has TRBV27 and TRBJ1-1; 7 nucleotides align to TRBD1. J gave up 1 base and V 8 bases, and 4 bases lay outside the gene matches. CDR3 length equals 13 residues. Germline V gene lookup returns CDR1 MNHEY and CDR2 SMNVEV (reference sequence). In nucleotides, the CDR3 is TGTGCCAGCGCGTACAGGGGGAACACTGAAGCTTTCTTT. Amino acid sequence: CASAYRGNTEAFF.

The rearrangement joins TRBV15 to TRBJ1-4, with D possibly matching TRBD1 (6 bases). The CDR3 has 16 amino acids. V dropped 2 bases and J dropped 3 bases, with 13 bases sitting between them. Germline V lookup: CDR1 LNHNV, CDR2 YYDKDF (reference sequence). DNA for the CDR3: TGTGCCACCAGCAGAACCTCAGGGGTATCTAATGAAAAACTGTTTTTT. Translating it yields CATSRTSGVSNEKLFF.

V and J are TRBV2 and TRBJ1-2; the D is unclear. The germline gives CDR1 SNHLY, CDR2 FYNNEI. Trimming cost V 1 base and J 4 bases, with 16 bases left between them. The CDR3 covers 16 residues. The CDR3 spells CASSEDTASFSYGYTF. DNA of the CDR3: TGTGCCAGCAGTGAAGACACAGCCTCCTTCAGCTATGGCTACACCTTC.

The chain is built from TRBV9 and TRBJ2-2; D is undetermined. V was clipped by 0 bases and J by 6 bases, with 12 bases between them. The CDR3 has 15 amino acids. Germline CDR1 reads SGDLS; CDR2 reads YYNGEE. The CDR3 DNA reads TGTGCCAGCAGCGTAGGTGGCGGTCAAGCCGGGGAGCTGTTTTTT. This codes for CASSVGGGQAGELFF.

This clone is a singleton in its sample. The chain employs TRBV7-6 and TRBJ2-7; perhaps TRBD2 as D (6 bases). Germline CDR1 SGHVS, CDR2 FNYEAQ. With 5 bases removed from V and 3 bases from J, the gap between germline ends came to 14 bases. The CDR3 is made up of 14 amino acids. CDR3 sequence: CASSHYGGSYEQYF. In DNA form, the CDR3 reads TGTGCCAGCAGCCACTACGGGGGTAGCTACGAGCAGTACTTC. The variable domain in full, completed from reference TRBV7-6 and TRBJ2-7, reads GAGVSQSPRYKVTKRGQDVALRCDPISGHVSLYWYRQALGQGPEFLTYFNYEAQQDKSGLPNDRFSAERPEGSISTLTIQRTEQRDSAMYRCASSHYGGSYEQYFGPGTRLTVT.

The genes are TRBV7-9 and TRBJ1-4; 8 positions agree with TRBD1. CDR1 and CDR2 (germline): SEHNR, FQNEAQ (reference sequence). Germline trimming cut 4 bases from V and 8 bases from J; bases unmatched to any gene: 6. The CDR3 is made up of 14 amino acids. In nucleotides, the CDR3 is TGTGCCAGCAGCTCACCAGGGACAGGAGAAAAACTGTTTTTT. Encoded protein: CASSSPGTGEKLFF.

This chain uses TRBV27 with TRBJ2-7; D possibly corresponds to TRBD2 (6 bases). Deletions cut 10 bases from V and 6 bases from J, with 7 bases between. The CDR3 totals 9 residues. Germline V CDR1 and CDR2: MNHEY, SMNVEV (reference sequence). The DNA for the CDR3 is TGTGCCACCGGGGGCGAGCAGTACTTC. Protein sequence: CATGGEQYF.

V usage is TRBV28 and J usage is TRBJ2-7, with D possibly being TRBD2 (6 bases). The CDR3 has 16 residues. Germline V lookup: CDR1 MDHEN, CDR2 SYDVKM. Trimming shortened V by 6 bases and J by 2 bases, and 20 bases separated the two germline ends. The CDR3, as DNA: TGTGCCAGCAGCCTAGCCCCCAGCGGCGGGGCCTACGAGCAGTACTTC. It is translated as CASSLAPSGGAYEQYF.

The V call is TRBV19, the J call TRBJ2-1; 8 bases align to TRBD2. The germline gives CDR1 LNHDA, CDR2 SQIVND (reference sequence). This CDR3 is built from 14 residues. Unmatched junction bases numbered 4, after V lost 7 bases and J lost 2 bases. CDR3 loop: CASNRGGTYNEQFF. CDR3 bases: TGTGCCAGTAACCGGGGGGGCACCTACAATGAGCAGTTCTTC.

This rearrangement joins TRBV7-2 to TRBJ2-7; D gene ambiguous. V was clipped by 4 bases and J by 0 bases, with 13 bases between them. The CDR3 consists of 15 residues. CDR1 and CDR2 from the germline V gene are SGHTA and FQGNSA. The CDR3 loop is CASSSRAVSSYEQYF. CDR3 nucleotides: TGTGCCAGCAGCTCGCGTGCGGTTAGCTCCTACGAGCAGTACTTC.

The rearrangement uses TRBV4-3 and TRBJ1-6; the D is unclear. This CDR3 is 16 amino acids long. Trimming stripped 3 bases from V and 0 bases from J, with 9 bases between. Germline CDR1 and CDR2: LGHNA and YSLEER. CDR3 in amino acids: CASSQYSSSYNSPLHF. CDR3 bases: TGCGCCAGCAGCCAGTATAGTAGCTCCTATAATTCACCCCTCCACTTT.

The rearrangement uses TRBV29-1 and TRBJ2-1, with TRBD2 matching 9 bases. The CDR3 consists of 16 residues. CDR1 and CDR2 from the germline V gene are SQVTM and ANQGSEA. V lost 3 bases, J lost 3 bases, and 9 bases stayed unmatched. The CDR3 here is CSVDAYQAGGYNEQFF. The CDR3 nucleotides read TGCAGCGTTGACGCATACCAAGCGGGAGGCTACAATGAGCAGTTCTTC.

The gene calls are TRBV13 and TRBJ2-7; TRBD2 aligns across 10 bases. The CDR3 sequence is 16 residues long. Losses at the gene ends were 3 bases for V and 1 base for J; bases not matched to a gene: 6. Germline V gives CDR1 PRHDT, CDR2 FYEKMQ (reference sequence). This CDR3 is CASSFVTSGSSYEQYF. The CDR3 DNA reads TGTGCCAGCAGCTTCGTGACTAGCGGGTCATCCTACGAGCAGTACTTC.

J is TRBJ1-2 and V is TRBV7-2; the match to TRBD1 covers 7 bases. CDR1 is SGHTA and CDR2 is FQGNSA in the germline V gene. V dropped 8 bases and J dropped 0; count of bases not matched to a gene: 3. The CDR3 loop spans 13 amino acids. The CDR3 sequence: CASGQAANYGYTF. The CDR3 DNA reads as TGTGCCAGCGGACAGGCGGCTAACTATGGCTACACCTTC.

The genes are TRBV6-5 and TRBJ2-7; 7 nucleotides line up with TRBD1. This CDR3 spans 13 amino acids. V gave up 6 bases and J gave up 2 bases; unmatched junction bases: 4. Germline V gene lookup returns CDR1 MNHEY and CDR2 SVGAGI. The CDR3 reads CASRGDSTYEQYF. The CDR3 nucleotides read TGTGCCAGCAGGGGGGACAGTACCTACGAGCAGTACTTC.

This clone was seen just once. The chain has TRBV5-5 and TRBJ2-7, with D perhaps matching TRBD2 (6 bases). The CDR3 loop spans 12 amino acids. Between the trimmed V and J ends, which lost 2 bases and 5 bases, there was a span of 8 bases. Germline V CDR1 and CDR2: SGHKS, YYEKEE (reference sequence). The CDR3 protein is CASSLREDEQYF. CDR3 nucleotides: TGTGCCAGCAGCTTAAGGGAGGACGAGCAGTACTTC. The complete variable domain, with remaining parts taken from reference TRBV5-5 and TRBJ2-7, reads DAGVTQSPTHLIKTRGQQVTLRCSPISGHKSVSWYQQVLGQGPQFIFQYYEKEERGRGNFPDRFSARQFPNYSSELNVNALLLGDSALYLCASSLREDEQYFGPGTRLTVT.

This clone has a single count. This chain uses TRBV9 with TRBJ2-3; 9 nucleotides align to TRBD2. The CDR3 runs 17 residues. The V gene's germline CDR1 is SGDLS and CDR2 YYNGEE. Unmatched junction bases numbered 9, after V lost 4 bases and J lost 0 bases. CDR3 amino acids: CASSPQRGAFSTDTQYF. The DNA of the CDR3 is TGTGCCAGCAGCCCCCAGCGGGGGGCCTTTAGCACAGATACGCAGTATTTT.

The chain recombines TRBV25-1 with TRBJ2-5; TRBD2 might be the D (5 bases). Per the germline V gene, CDR1 is MGHDK and CDR2 is SYGVNS. Trimming removed 4 bases from V and 7 bases from J, with 16 bases in between. This CDR3 is 14 amino acids long. The CDR3 protein is CASSGALDAGTQYF. The CDR3 bases are TGTGCCAGCAGTGGGGCACTTGATGCGGGGACCCAGTACTTC.

The chain combines TRBV27 with TRBJ1-2; TRBD1 is a possible D gene (5 bases). This CDR3 region has 13 residues. Trimming took off 4 bases at V and 8 bases at J, with 14 bases between the two ends. CDR1 is MNHEY, CDR2 SMNVEV, per germline (reference sequence). CDR3 in amino acids: CASSSGVVRGYTF. The DNA for the CDR3 is TGTGCCAGCAGTTCGGGGGTGGTGCGGGGCTACACCTTC.

The chain combines TRBV7-9 with TRBJ2-7, with D perhaps matching TRBD1 (6 bases). The CDR3 is made up of 13 amino acids. Trimming cost V 4 bases and J 2 bases, with 9 bases left between them. Germline V lookup: CDR1 SEHNR, CDR2 FQNEAQ (reference sequence). In DNA form, the CDR3 reads TGTGCCAGCAGCTGGGACAAAACCTACGAGCAGTACTTC. Its translation: CASSWDKTYEQYF.

This clone was seen once. The chain employs TRBV19 and TRBJ2-7; 7 positions agree with TRBD2. The CDR3 covers 14 residues. J gave up 0 bases and V 5 bases, and 4 bases lay outside the gene matches. Germline lookup yields CDR1 LNHDA and CDR2 SQIVND (reference sequence). The CDR3 bases are TGTGCCAGTAGTCCGGGCGGGAGCTCCTACGAGCAGTACTTC. Protein product: CASSPGGSSYEQYF.